One and the same sample provided the 18 T cell receptor beta chains below, sequenced in a study of blood T cell dynamics during melanoma immunotherapy. The repertoire was sequenced with immunoSEQ multiplex PCR; TCRdb's copy has only in-frame clones and lacks some. The sample has 10,000 to 12,000 clones, 85% to 90% seen once. As for time point: week 3, after first cycle of checkpoint inhibitor. The sequencing here drew on blood, taken from a patient treated with checkpoint blockade. The receptor source for this set is a human donor with melanoma.

The chain recombines TRBV2 with TRBJ2-1; D not resolved. CDR3 length: 13 amino acids. Germline CDR1 and CDR2: SNHLY and FYNNEI. V dropped 4 bases and J dropped 10 bases, with 14 bases sitting between them. CDR3 amino acids: CASSVSGFQEQFF. The DNA of the CDR3 is TGTGCCAGCAGTGTTTCCGGGTTCCAGGAGCAGTTCTTC.

CDR3 DNA: TGTGCCAGTAGTGGCGAGACACGGTTAAAAGGGAAAGAGACCCAGTACTTC. Translation: CASSGETRLKGKETQYF. This chain uses TRBV19 with TRBJ2-5; D is unclear. The CDR3 is 17 amino acids. V was clipped by 5 bases and J by 3 bases, with 22 bases between them. Germline CDR1 LNHDA, CDR2 SQIVND (reference sequence). The complete variable domain, with remaining parts taken from reference TRBV19 and TRBJ2-5, reads DGGITQSPKYLFRKEGQNVTLSCEQNLNHDAMYWYRQDPGQGLRLIYYSQIVNDFQKGDIAEGYSVSREKKESFPLTVTSAQKNPTAFYLCASSGETRLKGKETQYFGPGTRLLVL.

The rearrangement links TRBV6-6 to TRBJ1-5; 7 nucleotides line up with TRBD1. Germline values: CDR1 MNHNY, CDR2 SVGAGI (reference sequence). The CDR3 is made up of 14 amino acids. J was trimmed by 6 bases and V by 6 bases; bases with no gene match: 8. The CDR3 bases are TGTGCCAGCAGCCGACAGGGAGGGGGTCAGCCCCAGCATTTT. This translates into CASSRQGGGQPQHF.

DNA of the CDR3: TGTGCCAGCAGTCGGGGATCATCCACCGGGGAGCTGTTTTTT. Translation: CASSRGSSTGELFF. V gene TRBV2 combines with J gene TRBJ2-2; the D gene is possibly TRBD2 (5 bases). The CDR3 has 14 residues. Germline V gene lookup returns CDR1 SNHLY and CDR2 FYNNEI. V was cut by 5 bases and J by 4 bases, with 11 bases left in between. The full variable domain, in which reference TRBV2 and TRBJ2-2 provide the parts outside the CDR3, is EPEVTQTPSHQVTQMGQEVILRCVPISNHLYFYWYRQILGQKVEFLVSFYNNEISEKSEIFDDQFSVERPDGSNFTLKIRSTKLEDSAMYFCASSRGSSTGELFFGEGSRLTVL.

The chain is built from TRBV30 and TRBJ1-4; 10 nucleotides agree with TRBD1. The length of the CDR3 is 14 residues. Losses at the gene ends were 5 bases for V and 7 bases for J; bases not matched to a gene: 7. Germline V CDR1 and CDR2: GTSNPN, SVGIG (reference sequence). The CDR3 nucleotides read TGTGCCTGGGCCCAGGGACAGGGGATTGAAAAACTGTTTTTT. It yields the protein CAWAQGQGIEKLFF.

The J gene is TRBJ1-6, the V gene TRBV5-1; TRBD1 is a possible D gene (6 bases). The CDR3 totals 16 residues. Trimming pared 4 bases from V and 5 bases from J, leaving 16 bases between. Germline V gives CDR1 SGHRS, CDR2 YFSETQ. CDR3 sequence (DNA): TGCGCCAGCAGCCTCACCCCACAGGGAGATAATTCACCCCTCCACTTT. This translates into CASSLTPQGDNSPLHF. The full variable domain, its missing parts supplied by reference TRBV5-1 and TRBJ1-6, is KAGVTQTPRYLIKTRGQQVTLSCSPISGHRSVSWYQQTPGQGLQFLFEYFSETQRNKGNFPGRFSGRQFSNSRSEMNVSTLELGDSALYLCASSLTPQGDNSPLHFGNGTRLTVT.

This clone was observed a few times. This chain links TRBV18 with TRBJ2-3; 7 bases agree with TRBD2. V was pared by 3 bases and J by 1 base, with 1 base of the junction left unmatched. The CDR3 has 14 amino acids. Germline V gene lookup returns CDR1 KGHSH and CDR2 LQKENI. CDR3 protein: CASSPRGGTDTQYF. Written as DNA, the CDR3 is TGTGCCAGCTCACCCCGGGGGGGCACAGATACGCAGTATTTT. The full variable domain, in which reference TRBV18 and TRBJ2-3 provide the parts outside the CDR3, is NAGVMQNPRHLVRRRGQEARLRCSPMKGHSHVYWYRQLPEEGLKFMVYLQKENIIDESGMPKERFSAEFPKEGPSILRIQQVVRGDSAAYFCASSPRGGTDTQYFGPGTRLTVL.

This chain uses TRBV7-6 with TRBJ1-3; 9 bases line up with TRBD1. This CDR3 is 15 amino acids long. V lost 4 bases to trimming and J lost 3 bases; unmatched junction nucleotides: 4. Germline loops: CDR1 SGHVS, CDR2 FNYEAQ. DNA for the CDR3: TGTGCCAGCAGCTACACAGGGGGCGGTGGAAACACCATATATTTT. This translates into CASSYTGGGGNTIYF.

This chain uses TRBV7-2 with TRBJ1-1; tentative D call: TRBD1 (5 bases). With 4 bases removed from V and 2 bases from J, the gap between germline ends came to 11 bases. Germline V gene lookup returns CDR1 SGHTA and CDR2 FQGNSA. This CDR3 comprises 14 residues. CDR3 nucleotides: TGTGCCAGCAGCTCGGGACGGACAAACACTGAAGCTTTCTTT. It codes for CASSSGRTNTEAFF.

This clone was found a few times. The chain joins TRBV2 to TRBJ1-1; D is unclear. Germline CDR1 SNHLY, CDR2 FYNNEI. The CDR3 length is 13 residues. V dropped 5 bases and J dropped 1 base, with 8 bases sitting between them. The CDR3 DNA sequence: TGTGCCAGCAGTACTACAGAGAACACTGAAGCTTTCTTT. Translated, it gives CASSTTENTEAFF.

The gene calls are TRBV6-6 and TRBJ2-7, with a possible D match to TRBD1 (6 bases). V was clipped by 0 bases and J by 4 bases, with 16 bases between them. Germline V CDR1 and CDR2: MNHNY, SVGAGI (reference sequence). The CDR3 totals 16 residues. In DNA form, the CDR3 reads TGTGCCAGCAGTTACTCTCAGGGGACCCTCCCGTACGAGCAGTACTTC. It specifies CASSYSQGTLPYEQYF.

The V call is TRBV12-5, the J call TRBJ1-5, with D uncertain. This CDR3 is 13 amino acids long. The V end lost 7 bases, the J end lost 2 bases, and 9 bases lay between the germline ends. Germline assignment: CDR1 LGHNT and CDR2 FRNRAP. Here the CDR3 DNA reads TGTGCTAGTGCGGGAAGCGGCAATCAGCCCCAGCATTTT. Amino acids: CASAGSGNQPQHF.

Details on this clone: Germline is not matched at one junction end, which may reflect a read error. The V gene is TRBV7-7, the J gene TRBJ2-5; D gene ambiguous. Germline CDR1 is SSHAT and CDR2 is FNYEAQ (reference sequence). The CDR3 covers 13 residues. The CDR3 bases are TGTGCTAGCAGCTTAGAAAGACAAGAGACCCAGTACTTC. It is translated as CASSLERQETQYF.

The chain recombines TRBV7-8 with TRBJ2-1; D might be TRBD1 (5 bases). Germline-derived CDR1 and CDR2 are SGHVS and FQNEAQ. This CDR3 has 14 residues. Trimming left V 9 bases short and J 7 bases short, with 19 bases between. CDR3 sequence (DNA): TGTGCCAGTCTCAGGGTAGGGGAAGAGAATGAGCAGTTCTTC. This gives the protein CASLRVGEENEQFF. The full variable domain, rest sourced from reference TRBV7-8 and TRBJ2-1, is GAGVSQSPRYKVAKRGQDVALRCDPISGHVSLFWYQQALGQGPEFLTYFQNEAQLDKSGLPSDRFFAERPEGSVSTLKIQRTQQEDSAVYLCASLRVGEENEQFFGPGTRLTVL.

The chain is built from TRBV13 and TRBJ2-1; perhaps TRBD2 as D (7 bases). Trimming took off 4 bases at V and 2 bases at J, with 9 bases between the two ends. Germline CDR1 is PRHDT and CDR2 is FYEKMQ (reference sequence). The CDR3 spans 14 residues. Written as DNA, the CDR3 is TGTGCCAGCAGCTCCGGGGGGCCCTACAATGAGCAGTTCTTC. Translating it yields CASSSGGPYNEQFF. Full variable domain (remainder filled in from reference TRBV13 and TRBJ2-1): AAGVIQSPRHLIKEKRETATLKCYPIPRHDTVYWYQQGPGQDPQFLISFYEKMQSDKGSIPDRFSAQQFSDYHSELNMSSLELGDSALYFCASSSGGPYNEQFFGPGTRLTVL.

The chain employs TRBV5-4 and TRBJ2-2; possibly TRBD2 for D (5 bases). Germline V gene sequence: CDR1 SGHNT, CDR2 YYREEE (reference sequence). V lost 0 bases and J lost 7, with 7 bases in between. CDR3 size: 13 residues. CDR3 coding DNA: TGTGCCAGCAGCTTGGAAGGGAGCGGGGAGCTGTTTTTT. Translating gives CASSLEGSGELFF.

The CDR3 loop reads CASSPSAGGPLYNEQFF. CDR3 coding DNA: TGTGCCAGCAGCCCCTCCGCGGGGGGGCCTCTATACAATGAGCAGTTCTTC. V is TRBV7-6 and J is TRBJ2-1; TRBD2 matches 9 bases. The ends lost 5 bases at V and 4 bases at J; junction bases unmatched: 12. This CDR3 is built from 17 residues. Germline V gives CDR1 SGHVS, CDR2 FNYEAQ.

This sequence joins TRBV11-2 and TRBJ2-7, with TRBD2 matching over 12 bases. The V gene's germline CDR1 is SGHAT and CDR2 FQNNGV. The CDR3 length is 16 residues. The trim removed 3 bases at V and 5 bases at J, leaving 8 bases unmatched. The CDR3 reads CASSLVLAGGPNEQYF. In DNA, the CDR3 is TGTGCCAGCAGCTTGGTACTAGCGGGGGGCCCCAACGAGCAGTACTTC. The whole variable domain, remainder taken from reference TRBV11-2 and TRBJ2-7, is EAGVAQSPRYKIIEKRQSVAFWCNPISGHATLYWYQQILGQGPKLLIQFQNNGVVDDSQLPKDRFSAERLKGVDSTLKIQPAKLEDSAVYLCASSLVLAGGPNEQYFGPGTRLTVT.